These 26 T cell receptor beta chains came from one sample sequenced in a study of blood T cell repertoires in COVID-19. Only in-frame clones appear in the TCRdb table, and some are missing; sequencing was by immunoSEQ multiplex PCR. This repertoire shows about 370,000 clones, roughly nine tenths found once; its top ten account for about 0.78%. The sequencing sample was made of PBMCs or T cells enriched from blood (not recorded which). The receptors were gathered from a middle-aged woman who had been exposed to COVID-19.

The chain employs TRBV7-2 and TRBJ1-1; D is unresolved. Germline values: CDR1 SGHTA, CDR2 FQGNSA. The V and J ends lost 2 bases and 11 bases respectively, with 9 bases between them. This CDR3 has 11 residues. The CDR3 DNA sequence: TGTGCCAGCAGCTTACGGGGATCCGCTTTCTTT. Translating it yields CASSLRGSAFF.

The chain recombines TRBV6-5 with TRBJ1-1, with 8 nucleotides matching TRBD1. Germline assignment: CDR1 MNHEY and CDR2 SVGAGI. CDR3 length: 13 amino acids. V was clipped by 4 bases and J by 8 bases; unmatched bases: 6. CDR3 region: CASSLTGQAEAFF. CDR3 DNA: TGTGCCAGCAGTTTAACGGGACAGGCGGAAGCTTTCTTT.

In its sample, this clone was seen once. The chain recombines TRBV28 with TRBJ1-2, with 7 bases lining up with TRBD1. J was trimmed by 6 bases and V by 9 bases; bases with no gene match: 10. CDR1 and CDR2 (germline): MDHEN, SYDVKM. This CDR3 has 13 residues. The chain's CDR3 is CASRDRARDGYTF. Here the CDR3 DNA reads TGTGCCAGTCGTGACAGGGCGAGAGATGGCTACACCTTC.

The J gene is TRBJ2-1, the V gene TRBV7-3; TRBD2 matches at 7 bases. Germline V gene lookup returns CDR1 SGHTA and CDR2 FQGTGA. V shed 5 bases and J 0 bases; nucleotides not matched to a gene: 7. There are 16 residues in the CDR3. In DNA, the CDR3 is TGTGCCAGCAGCACCCTAGCGGATCCCTCCTACAATGAGCAGTTCTTC. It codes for CASSTLADPSYNEQFF.

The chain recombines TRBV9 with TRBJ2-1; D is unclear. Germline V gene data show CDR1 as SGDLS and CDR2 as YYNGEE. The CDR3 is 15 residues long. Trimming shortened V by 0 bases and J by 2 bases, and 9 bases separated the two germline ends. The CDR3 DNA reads TGTGCCAGCAGCGTAGGGCGCGGCCCCTACAATGAGCAGTTCTTC. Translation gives CASSVGRGPYNEQFF.

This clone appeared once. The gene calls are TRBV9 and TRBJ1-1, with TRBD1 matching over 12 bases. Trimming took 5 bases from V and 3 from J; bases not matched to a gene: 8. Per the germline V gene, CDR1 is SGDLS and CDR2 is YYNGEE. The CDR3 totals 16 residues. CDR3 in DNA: TGTGCCAGCAGTGCCGGGACAGGGGGCGCGTACACTGAAGCTTTCTTT. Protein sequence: CASSAGTGGAYTEAFF.

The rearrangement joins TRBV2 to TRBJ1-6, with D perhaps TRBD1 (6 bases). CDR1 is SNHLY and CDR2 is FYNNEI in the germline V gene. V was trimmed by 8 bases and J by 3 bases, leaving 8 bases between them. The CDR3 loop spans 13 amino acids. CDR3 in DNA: TGTGCCAGCTCAGGGGACTATAATTCACCCCTCCACTTT. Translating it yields CASSGDYNSPLHF.

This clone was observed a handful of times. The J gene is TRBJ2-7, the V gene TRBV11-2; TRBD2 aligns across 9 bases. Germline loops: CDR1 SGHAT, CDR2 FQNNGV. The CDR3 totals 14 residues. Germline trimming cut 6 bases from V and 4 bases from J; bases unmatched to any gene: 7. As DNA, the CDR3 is TGTGCCAGCAGGAGTCTAGCGGGGACTTACGAGCAGTACTTC. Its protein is CASRSLAGTYEQYF.

The CDR3 is CAWSVWGQGIDGYTF. The DNA for the CDR3 is TGTGCCTGGAGTGTTTGGGGACAGGGGATTGATGGCTACACCTTC. This chain joins TRBV30 and TRBJ1-2; 10 bases map to TRBD1. Germline CDR1 is GTSNPN and CDR2 is SVGIG (reference sequence). This CDR3 is built from 15 residues. Unmatched junction bases numbered 7, after V lost 0 bases and J lost 6 bases.

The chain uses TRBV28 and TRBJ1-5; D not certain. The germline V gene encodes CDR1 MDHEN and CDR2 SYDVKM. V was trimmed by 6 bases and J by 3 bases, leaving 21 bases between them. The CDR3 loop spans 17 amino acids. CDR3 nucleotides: TGTGCCAGCAGCCTTCCGCGTCAGGCTATTTCCAATCAGCCCCAGCATTTT. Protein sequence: CASSLPRQAISNQPQHF.

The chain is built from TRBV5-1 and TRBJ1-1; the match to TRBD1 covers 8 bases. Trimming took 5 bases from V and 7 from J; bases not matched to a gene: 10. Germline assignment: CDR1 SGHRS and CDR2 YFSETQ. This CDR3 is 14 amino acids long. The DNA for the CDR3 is TGCGCCAGCAGGTACTCAGGGGGCCTGGATGAAGCTTTCTTT. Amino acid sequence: CASRYSGGLDEAFF.

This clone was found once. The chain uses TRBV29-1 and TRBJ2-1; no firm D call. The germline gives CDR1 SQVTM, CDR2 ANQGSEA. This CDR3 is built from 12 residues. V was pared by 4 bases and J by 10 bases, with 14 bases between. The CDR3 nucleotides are TGCAGCGTTGGAGAAGTGGGCAGGGAGCAGTTCTTC. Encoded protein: CSVGEVGREQFF.

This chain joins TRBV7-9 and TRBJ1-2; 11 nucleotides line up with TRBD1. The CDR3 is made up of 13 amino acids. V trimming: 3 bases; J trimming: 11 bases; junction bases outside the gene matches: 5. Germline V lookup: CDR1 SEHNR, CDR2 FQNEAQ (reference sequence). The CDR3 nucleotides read TGTGCCAGCAGCTTGGGGACAGGGGGAGGTTACACCTTC. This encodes CASSLGTGGGYTF.

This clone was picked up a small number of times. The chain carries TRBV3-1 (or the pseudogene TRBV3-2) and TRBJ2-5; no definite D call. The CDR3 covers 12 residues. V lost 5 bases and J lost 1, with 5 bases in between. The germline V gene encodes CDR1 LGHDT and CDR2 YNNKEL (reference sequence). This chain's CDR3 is CASSEFQETQYF. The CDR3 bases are TGTGCCAGCAGCGAGTTCCAAGAGACCCAGTACTTC.

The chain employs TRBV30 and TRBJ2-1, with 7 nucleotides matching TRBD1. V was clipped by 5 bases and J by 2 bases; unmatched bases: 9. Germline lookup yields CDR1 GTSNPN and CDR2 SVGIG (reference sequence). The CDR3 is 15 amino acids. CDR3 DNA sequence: TGTGCCTGGGGAACCTGGACAGGTACCTACAATGAGCAGTTCTTC. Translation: CAWGTWTGTYNEQFF.

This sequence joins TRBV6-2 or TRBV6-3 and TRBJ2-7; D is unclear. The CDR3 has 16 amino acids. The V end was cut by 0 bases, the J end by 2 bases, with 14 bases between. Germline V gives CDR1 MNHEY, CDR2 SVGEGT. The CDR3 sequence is CASSYSGRFGTYEQYF. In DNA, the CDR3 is TGTGCCAGCAGTTACTCTGGCAGGTTCGGAACCTACGAGCAGTACTTC.

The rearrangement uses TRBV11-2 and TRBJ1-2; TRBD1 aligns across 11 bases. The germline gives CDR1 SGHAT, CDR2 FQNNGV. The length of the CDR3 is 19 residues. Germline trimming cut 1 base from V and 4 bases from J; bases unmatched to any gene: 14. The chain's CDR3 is CASSLVVGTGTGGVYGYTF. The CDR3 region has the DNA TGTGCCAGCAGCTTAGTTGTGGGGACCGGGACAGGGGGTGTCTATGGCTACACCTTC.

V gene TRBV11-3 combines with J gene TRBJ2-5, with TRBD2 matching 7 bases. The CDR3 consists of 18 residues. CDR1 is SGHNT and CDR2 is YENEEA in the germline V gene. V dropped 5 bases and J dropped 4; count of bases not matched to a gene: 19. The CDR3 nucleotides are TGTGCCAGCAGCGTAGCTAGTATCTGCAATGGGGGGGGAGAGACCCAGTACTTC. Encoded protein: CASSVASICNGGGETQYF.

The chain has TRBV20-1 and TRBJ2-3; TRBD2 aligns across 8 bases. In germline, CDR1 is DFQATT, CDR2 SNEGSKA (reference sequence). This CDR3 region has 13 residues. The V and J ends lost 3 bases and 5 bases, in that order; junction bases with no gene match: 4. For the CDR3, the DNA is TGCAGTGCTAGTGTCACTAGCGGAGATACGCAGTATTTT. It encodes CSASVTSGDTQYF.

The DNA for the CDR3 is TGCGCCAGAAAGAGCGAGGGTTGTGGCAATCAGCCCCAGCATTTT. As protein: CARKSEGCGNQPQHF. This chain links TRBV5-1 with TRBJ1-5; D unclear. V was cut by 8 bases and J by 2 bases, with 17 bases left in between. Germline values: CDR1 SGHRS, CDR2 YFSETQ. The CDR3 is made up of 15 amino acids. The whole variable domain, filled in from reference TRBV5-1 and TRBJ1-5, reads KAGVTQTPRYLIKTRGQQVTLSCSPISGHRSVSWYQQTPGQGLQFLFEYFSETQRNKGNFPGRFSGRQFSNSRSEMNVSTLELGDSALYLCARKSEGCGNQPQHFGDGTRLSIL.

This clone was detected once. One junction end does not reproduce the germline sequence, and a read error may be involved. The CDR3 coding sequence is TGCAGTGGAAGTGAGGACTCCGACAATGAGCAGTTCTTC. Translating it yields CSGSEDSDNEQFF. J is TRBJ2-1 and V is TRBV20-1; the D gene is possibly TRBD2 (5 bases). The CDR3 has 13 amino acids. Germline lookup yields CDR1 DFQATT and CDR2 SNEGSKA (reference sequence).

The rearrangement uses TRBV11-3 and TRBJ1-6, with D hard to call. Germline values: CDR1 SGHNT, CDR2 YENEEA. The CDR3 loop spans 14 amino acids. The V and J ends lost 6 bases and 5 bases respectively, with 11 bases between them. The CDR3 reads CASSTGLNNSPLHF. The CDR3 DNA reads TGTGCCAGCAGTACCGGACTTAATAATTCACCCCTCCACTTT.

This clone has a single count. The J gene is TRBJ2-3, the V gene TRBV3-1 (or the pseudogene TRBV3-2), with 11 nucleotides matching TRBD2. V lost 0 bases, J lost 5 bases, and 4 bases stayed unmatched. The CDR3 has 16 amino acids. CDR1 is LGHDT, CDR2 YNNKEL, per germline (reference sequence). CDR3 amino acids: CASSQDRLAGRDTQYF. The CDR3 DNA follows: TGTGCCAGCAGCCAAGATCGACTAGCGGGAAGAGATACGCAGTATTTT.

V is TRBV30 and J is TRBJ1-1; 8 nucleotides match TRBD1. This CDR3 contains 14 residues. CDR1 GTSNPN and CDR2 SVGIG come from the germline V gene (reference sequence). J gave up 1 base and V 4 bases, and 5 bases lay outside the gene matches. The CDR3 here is CAWNTGTGNTEAFF. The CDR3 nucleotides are TGTGCCTGGAACACCGGGACAGGGAACACTGAAGCTTTCTTT.

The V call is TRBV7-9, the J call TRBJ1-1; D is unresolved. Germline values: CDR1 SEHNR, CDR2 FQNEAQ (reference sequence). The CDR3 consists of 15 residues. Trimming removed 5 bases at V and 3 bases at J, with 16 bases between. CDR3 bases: TGTGCCAGCAGCCTCGCAGGTTCAGAGCACACTGAAGCTTTCTTT. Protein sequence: CASSLAGSEHTEAFF. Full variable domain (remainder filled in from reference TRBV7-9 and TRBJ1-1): DTGVSQNPRHKITKRGQNVTFRCDPISEHNRLYWYRQTLGQGPEFLTYFQNEAQLEKSRLLSDRFSAERPKGSFSTLEIQRTEQGDSAMYLCASSLAGSEHTEAFFGQGTRLTVV.

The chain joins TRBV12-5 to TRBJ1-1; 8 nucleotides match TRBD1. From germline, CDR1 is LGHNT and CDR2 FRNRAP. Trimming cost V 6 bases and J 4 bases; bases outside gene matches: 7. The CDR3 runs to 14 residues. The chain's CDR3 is CASGRDRGATEAFF. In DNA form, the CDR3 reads TGTGCTAGTGGCCGCGACAGGGGTGCCACTGAAGCTTTCTTT.